This T cell receptor beta chain came from a study of sequential checkpoint blockade in melanoma. Background on the study: Patients were randomized 1:1 to nivolumab-then-ipilimumab or ipilimumab-then-nivolumab first-line.

The sample's treatment: randomized to nivolumab then ipilimumab (arm A) or the reverse (arm B). Libraries were prepared by immunoSEQ multiplex PCR; TCRdb keeps only in-frame clonotypes and omits some of them. The table lists fewer than 15,000 clones, just under 75% of them singletons. The CDR3 has 19 amino acids. CDR1 is LNHNV, CDR2 YYDKDF, per germline (reference sequence). The V and J ends lost 0 bases and 3 bases, in that order; junction bases with no gene match: 13. J is TRBJ2-2 and V is TRBV15, with 7 nucleotides matching TRBD1. The TCR sequence derives from a human donor with melanoma. The sequences come from CD8+ T cells sorted from blood (inferred from file names), collected from a patient given nivolumab and ipilimumab in sequence. The CDR3 region is CATSRDSPWDSLDTGELFF. Written as DNA, the CDR3 is TGTGCCACCAGCAGAGATTCCCCCTGGGACAGCTTAGACACCGGGGAGCTGTTTTTT.